Each of the 14 T cell receptor beta chains below was sequenced from the same sample in a study of T cell responses to AZD1222 COVID-19 vaccine. Repertoires were generated with immunoSEQ multiplex PCR, while TCRdb's copy carries only in-frame clones and drops some. The sample consists of around 100,000 clones, about 93% of them appearing once. The specimen comprised peripheral blood, sampled on day 0 of AZD1222 vaccination. These receptors came from an adult in good health.

In this sample, this clone turned up once. J is TRBJ1-5 and V is TRBV28; D not resolved. Trimming removed 3 bases at V and 2 bases at J, with 8 bases between. CDR1 is MDHEN, CDR2 SYDVKM, per germline. The CDR3 has 14 amino acids. The CDR3 sequence is CASSFRAGNQPQHF. The CDR3 coding sequence is TGTGCCAGCAGTTTTAGGGCGGGCAATCAGCCCCAGCATTTT.

The chain uses TRBV28 and TRBJ1-4; 7 nucleotides agree with TRBD1. The germline V gene has CDR1 MDHEN and CDR2 SYDVKM. The CDR3 loop spans 14 amino acids. The V gene end was trimmed by 5 bases and the J gene end by 4 bases; junction bases not matched to a gene: 4. The CDR3 DNA follows: TGTGCCAGCAGTCCAGGGGGTGATAATGAAAAACTGTTTTTT. Amino acid sequence: CASSPGGDNEKLFF.

The rearrangement joins TRBV5-4 to TRBJ1-2; 7 bases map to TRBD1. The ends lost 4 bases at V and 7 bases at J; junction bases unmatched: 4. The CDR3 covers 12 residues. In germline, CDR1 is SGHNT, CDR2 YYREEE (reference sequence). For the CDR3, the DNA is TGTGCCAGCAGCATCAACAGGGGTGGCTACACCTTC. Its protein is CASSINRGGYTF.

The chain couples TRBV19 to TRBJ1-1; D unresolved. Trimming took 7 bases from V and 1 from J, leaving 19 bases between them. The germline CDR1 and CDR2 sequences are LNHDA and SQIVND (reference sequence). The CDR3 consists of 16 residues. This CDR3 is CASIKTGVGRNTEAFF. CDR3 DNA sequence: TGTGCCAGTATCAAGACCGGAGTTGGGCGGAACACTGAAGCTTTCTTT.

V and J are TRBV24-1 and TRBJ2-3; D tentatively reads TRBD1 or TRBD2 (5 bases each). Between the trimmed V and J ends, which lost 0 bases and 4 bases, there was a span of 16 bases. Germline values: CDR1 KGHDR, CDR2 SFDVKD. This CDR3 region has 17 residues. CDR3 sequence (DNA): TGTGCCACCAGTGATTTGTGGGGGAGTCTCTCCCCAGATACGCAGTATTTT. It encodes CATSDLWGSLSPDTQYF.

The chain uses TRBV12-5 and TRBJ2-7, with D unresolved. Germline V gives CDR1 LGHNT, CDR2 FRNRAP. The CDR3 runs to 15 residues. The V and J ends lost 2 bases and 3 bases respectively, with 14 bases between them. The CDR3 region is CASGLSHLPCYEQYF. CDR3 DNA sequence: TGTGCTAGTGGTTTGTCACACTTACCCTGCTACGAGCAGTACTTC. The variable domain in full, completed from reference TRBV12-5 and TRBJ2-7, reads DARVTQTPRHKVTEMGQEVTMRCQPILGHNTVFWYRQTMMQGLELLAYFRNRAPLDDSGMPKDRFSAEMPDATLATLKIQPSEPRDSAVYFCASGLSHLPCYEQYFGPGTRLTVT.

The chain uses TRBV19 and TRBJ2-1; D is ambiguous. This CDR3 contains 17 residues. Looked up from germline, CDR1 is LNHDA and CDR2 is SQIVND (reference sequence). Deletions cut 1 base from V and 1 base from J, with 14 bases between. This CDR3 is CASSIAAEGPSYNEQFF. The CDR3, as DNA: TGTGCCAGTAGTATAGCGGCGGAAGGGCCATCCTACAATGAGCAGTTCTTC.

As to this clone: One end of the junction varies from germline; a read error may be responsible. The chain links TRBV6-5 to TRBJ2-5; TRBD1 matches at 8 bases. Germline CDR1 and CDR2: MNHEY and SVGAGI. This CDR3 region has 13 residues. The chain's CDR3 is CASRWGQVENQYF. The CDR3 coding sequence is TGTGCCAGCAGGTGGGGACAGGTAGAGAACCAGTACTTC.

The chain combines TRBV11-3 with TRBJ2-5; 14 bases are shared with TRBD2. The V gene's germline CDR1 is SGHNT and CDR2 YENEEA. V dropped 5 bases and J dropped 4; count of bases not matched to a gene: 9. This CDR3 contains 17 residues. The CDR3 spells CASSPGTSGRWGETQYF. The CDR3, as DNA: TGTGCCAGCAGCCCCGGGACTAGCGGGAGATGGGGAGAGACCCAGTACTTC.

V usage is TRBV18 and J usage is TRBJ2-5, with 15 bases that match TRBD2. This CDR3 has 17 amino acids. From germline, CDR1 is KGHSH and CDR2 LQKENI. J gave up 5 bases and V 5 bases, and 9 bases lay outside the gene matches. The DNA for the CDR3 is TGTGCCAGCTCATACGGACTAGCGGGAGGGCCAGAGGAGACCCAGTACTTC. The encoded protein is CASSYGLAGGPEETQYF.

The chain joins TRBV29-1 to TRBJ2-2; unclear D gene. The CDR3 contains 11 residues. The germline V and J ends were trimmed by 3 bases and 6 bases, with 5 bases remaining between them. Germline CDR1 SQVTM, CDR2 ANQGSEA. The CDR3: CSVDVAGELFF. CDR3 bases: TGCAGCGTTGACGTAGCCGGGGAGCTGTTTTTT.

This chain connects TRBV5-1 to TRBJ1-3, with TRBD1 identical over 8 bases. Per germline, CDR1 SGHRS and CDR2 YFSETQ. This CDR3 region has 17 residues. V shed 3 bases and J 0 bases; nucleotides not matched to a gene: 8. CDR3 residues: CASSSAGGSSSGNTIYF. CDR3 nucleotide sequence: TGCGCCAGCAGCTCTGCAGGGGGCTCAAGCTCTGGAAACACCATATATTTT.

The CDR3 protein is CASSPMGVSGANVLTF. The DNA for the CDR3 is TGTGCCAGCAGCCCAATGGGGGTCTCTGGGGCCAACGTCCTGACTTTC. The chain uses TRBV7-2 and TRBJ2-6; D possibly matches TRBD1 or TRBD2 (5 bases each). The germline CDR1 and CDR2 sequences are SGHTA and FQGNSA. CDR3 size: 16 residues. The V end was cut by 5 bases, the J end by 0 bases, with 11 bases between.

This chain links TRBV12-2 with TRBJ1-6. TRBV12-2 represents a pseudogene. This CDR3 is built from 13 residues. CDR3: CASRPSRNSPLHF. The CDR3 DNA reads as TGTGCAAGTCGCCCAAGTCGTAATTCACCCCTCCACTTT.